Detailed here is one T cell receptor (beta chain). Its antigen is unknown. The junction departs from the called germline gene at one end, perhaps through a read error. This sample was taken from a study of Graves' ophthalmopathy and Graves' hyperthyroidism. Study results and limitations: From stable hyperthyroidism, ophthalmopathy was separated by a 13-signature model with 87.88% sensitivity and 80% to 82% specificity.

TCR beta CDR3 regions were amplified from RNA transcripts. HTBI primers served in a first-round RT-PCR, which a second-round multiplex PCR followed. TCRdb passed the multiplex PCR reads through MiXCR, listing each CDR3 protein once. Of 660,000 or so distinct CDR3 sequences listed, roughly 41% were seen once; the top ten hold more than 2.5%. The CDR3 runs 14 residues. Germline values: CDR1 ENHRY, CDR2 SYGVKD. The sequenced material came from peripheral blood. This TCR derives from an adult man with Graves' ophthalmopathy. The genes are TRBV10-3 and TRBJ2-2; D gene uncertain. The chain's CDR3 is CASSGYRNTGELFF. CDR3 sequence (DNA): TGTGCCAGCAGTGGGTACAGGAACACCGGGGAGCTGTTTTTT.